This T cell receptor (beta chain) was profiled in a study of T cell responses to AZD1222 COVID-19 vaccine. Study outcomes and limitations: Along spike, vaccine-associated CD4 TCRs were found throughout, with dominance at 160-218 and 743-854. At study baseline, merely about 6 AZD1222 recipients were seropositive.

Sample share makes this clone medium-sized. Its antigen remains unknown. This CDR3 comprises 14 residues. CDR1 is SGHTA, CDR2 FQGNSA, per germline. V was clipped by 0 bases and J by 6 bases, with 8 bases between them. The data were produced by immunoSEQ multiplex PCR, yet TCRdb's version contains in-frame clones alone and is incomplete. This sample carries approximately 120,000 clones, 88% of them seen once, and the ten largest clones take more than 10%. The receptor was derived from an adult in good health. The J gene is TRBJ2-2, the V gene TRBV7-2; no clear D. This specimen was peripheral blood, taken on day 0 of MenACWY control vaccination. The CDR3 region is CASSLALGPGELFF. The DNA of the CDR3 is TGTGCCAGCAGCTTAGCGCTCGGACCCGGGGAGCTGTTTTTT.